A single T cell receptor (beta chain) is shown here with its context. The data stem from a study of shared T cell receptors in the human thymus. Sequencing used immunoSEQ multiplex PCR; TCRdb keeps in-frame clones, though not all of them. The profile shows about 730,000 clones, 75% to 90% of them singletons. The CDR3 totals 17 residues. Between the trimmed V and J ends, which lost 6 bases and 0 bases, there was a span of 15 bases. Germline-derived CDR1 and CDR2 are PRHDT and FYEKMQ (reference sequence). These data were also reused for a study on human thymus T cells. That report adds: All donors were healthy Finnish infants who were undergoing corrective surgery to treat congenital heart defects. Resections from corrective heart surgery supplied the thymus tissue. Thymic and blood repertoires showed apparently biased V and J gene usage. Highly overlapping thymic repertoires in unrelated individuals were reported by related research.

The origin of this receptor is a girl under three years old with a congenital heart defect. This chain joins TRBV13 and TRBJ1-6; D perhaps matches TRBD1 (6 bases). The sequencing sample was made of thymocytes. CDR3 coding DNA: TGTGCCAGCAGGGCGAACAGGGAGGGCTCCTATAATTCACCCCTCCACTTT. Its translation: CASRANREGSYNSPLHF.